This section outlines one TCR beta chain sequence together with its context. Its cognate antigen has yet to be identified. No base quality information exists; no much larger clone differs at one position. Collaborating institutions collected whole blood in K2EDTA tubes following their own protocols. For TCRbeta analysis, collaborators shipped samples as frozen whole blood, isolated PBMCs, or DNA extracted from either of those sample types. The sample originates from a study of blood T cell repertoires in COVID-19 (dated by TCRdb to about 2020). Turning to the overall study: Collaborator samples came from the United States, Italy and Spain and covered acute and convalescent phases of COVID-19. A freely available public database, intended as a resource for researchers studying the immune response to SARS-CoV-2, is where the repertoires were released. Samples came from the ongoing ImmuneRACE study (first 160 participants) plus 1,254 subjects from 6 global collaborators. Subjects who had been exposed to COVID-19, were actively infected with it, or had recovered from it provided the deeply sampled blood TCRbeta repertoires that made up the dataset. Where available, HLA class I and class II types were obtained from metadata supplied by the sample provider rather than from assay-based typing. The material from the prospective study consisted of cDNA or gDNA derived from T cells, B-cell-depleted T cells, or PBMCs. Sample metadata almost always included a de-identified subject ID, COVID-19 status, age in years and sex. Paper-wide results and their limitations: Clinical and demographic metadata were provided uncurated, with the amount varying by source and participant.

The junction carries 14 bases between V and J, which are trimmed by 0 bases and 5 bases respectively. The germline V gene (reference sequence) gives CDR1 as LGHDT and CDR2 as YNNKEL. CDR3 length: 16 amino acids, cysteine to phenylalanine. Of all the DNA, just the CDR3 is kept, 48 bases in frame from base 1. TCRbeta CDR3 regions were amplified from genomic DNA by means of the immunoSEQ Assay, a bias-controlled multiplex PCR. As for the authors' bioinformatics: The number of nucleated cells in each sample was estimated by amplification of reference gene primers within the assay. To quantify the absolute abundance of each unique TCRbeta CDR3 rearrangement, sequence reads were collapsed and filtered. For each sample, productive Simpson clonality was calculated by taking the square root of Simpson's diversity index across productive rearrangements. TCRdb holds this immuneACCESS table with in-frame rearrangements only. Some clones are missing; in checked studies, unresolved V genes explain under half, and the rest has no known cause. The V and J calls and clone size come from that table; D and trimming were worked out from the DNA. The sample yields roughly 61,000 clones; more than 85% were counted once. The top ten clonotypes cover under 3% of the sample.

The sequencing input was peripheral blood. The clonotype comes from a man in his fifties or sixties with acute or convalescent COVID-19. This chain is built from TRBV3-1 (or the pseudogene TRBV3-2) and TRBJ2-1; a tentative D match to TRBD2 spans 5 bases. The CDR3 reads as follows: CASSQDRSGRDNEQFF. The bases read TGTGCCAGCAGCCAAGATAGGAGTGGGCGGGACAATGAGCAGTTCTTC.